The rows below give T cell receptor beta chains drawn from one sample of a study of shared clonotypes between healthy human individuals. The assay was immunoSEQ multiplex PCR, and TCRdb's table has in-frame clones only and misses some. The sample carries a few hundred thousand clones, approximately 70% recorded once. The sample taken for sequencing was memory CD4+ T cells sorted from blood. The origin of the receptors is a man aged 25 to 40 in good health. The CDR3 runs from the conserved cysteine through the conserved F or W. A D gene is named only where the DNA matches it firmly. Expanded clones are given a class, and other clones once, few, many or no size at all.

d_call clone_size j_call v_call cdr3_aa cdr3_nt
. . TRBJ2-5 TRBV28 CASSPGGSKTQYF TGTGCCAGCAGCCCTGGGGGGTCAAAGACCCAGTACTTC
TRBD2 many TRBJ2-7 TRBV6-1 CASSVSGSSYEQYF TGTGCCAGCAGTGTAAGCGGGAGCTCCTACGAGCAGTACTTC
. . TRBJ2-1 TRBV25-1 CASDPSGSSYNEQFF TGTGCCAGCGATCCCAGCGGAAGCTCCTACAATGAGCAGTTCTTC
. . TRBJ2-3 TRBV10-3 CVTSFGPPPDTQYF TGTGTCACATCCTTCGGTCCCCCCCCGGATACGCAGTATTTT
. . TRBJ1-1 TRBV5-4 CASSPPEGGTEAFF TGTGCCAGCAGCCCGCCGGAGGGCGGCACTGAAGCTTTCTTT
TRBD2 few TRBJ2-1 TRBV15 CATSREGLAGVGEQFF TGTGCCACCAGCAGAGAAGGCCTAGCGGGAGTCGGCGAGCAGTTCTTC
. . TRBJ1-5 TRBV19 CASRAGYGSQPQHF TGTGCCAGTAGGGCAGGGTATGGTTCTCAGCCCCAGCATTTT
. many TRBJ1-5 TRBV19 CASSYSTDQPQHF TGTGCCAGTAGTTACTCGACTGATCAGCCCCAGCATTTT
. . TRBJ2-7 TRBV11-3 CASSITSSGEQYF TGTGCCAGCAGCATAACATCCAGCGGCGAGCAGTACTTC
TRBD2 . TRBJ2-2 TRBV6-5 CASSSPGLAGTGELFF TGTGCCAGCAGTTCTCCCGGACTAGCAGGAACCGGGGAGCTGTTTTTT
TRBD2 . TRBJ2-5 TRBV27 CASSLRRGETQYF TGTGCCAGCAGTTTGCGGCGGGGGGAGACCCAGTACTTC
. . TRBJ1-2 TRBV7-3 CASSLRPVSPGRNYGYTF TGTGCCAGCAGCTTACGGCCCGTTTCCCCGGGCAGGAACTATGGCTACACCTTC
. once TRBJ2-3 TRBV19 CASSIAAERTQYF TGTGCCAGTAGTATAGCAGCCGAGAGAACGCAGTATTTT
TRBD2 . TRBJ2-1 TRBV19 CASSVTSGYNEQFF TGTGCCAGTAGTGTTACTAGCGGTTACAATGAGCAGTTCTTC
. once TRBJ2-4 TRBV5-4 CASSSRDLRNIQYF TGTGCCAGCAGCTCCCGGGACCTCAGGAACATTCAGTACTTC
. . TRBJ2-7 TRBV5-4 CASSLGTLSSYEQYF TGTGCCAGCAGCTTGGGGACTCTGAGCTCCTACGAGCAGTACTTC
. . TRBJ2-2 TRBV5-6 CASSLPTGELFF TGTGCCAGCAGCTTGCCCACCGGGGAGCTGTTTTTT
. . TRBJ2-7 TRBV2 CASSERHEQYF TGTGCCAGCAGTGAAAGGCACGAGCAGTACTTC
. . TRBJ2-3 TRBV7-3 CASSRSSEDTQYF TGTGCCAGCAGCCGATCCTCAGAAGATACGCAGTATTTT
. few TRBJ1-2 TRBV2 CASRGLTRTDVYGYTF TGTGCCAGCAGGGGCTTAACCCGGACAGACGTCTATGGCTACACCTTC
TRBD1 . TRBJ1-5 TRBV29-1 CSVRLGTGGGNQPQHF TGCAGCGTCCGATTAGGGACAGGGGGAGGCAATCAGCCCCAGCATTTT
. . TRBJ2-7 TRBV10-3 CAIRTGQGRYEQYF TGTGCCATCAGGACGGGGCAGGGCCGCTACGAGCAGTACTTC
. once TRBJ2-1 TRBV5-4 CASSLAGVGLLF TGTGCCAGCAGCTTGGCTGGAGTCGGCCTACTCTTC
. . TRBJ2-3 TRBV11-2 CASSEEDTQYF TGTGCCAGCAGCGAGGAGGATACGCAGTATTTT
. . TRBJ1-2 TRBV4-3 CASSQDWDTWDYGYTF TGCGCCAGCAGCCAAGATTGGGACACCTGGGACTATGGCTACACCTTC
TRBD1 . TRBJ2-6 TRBV7-3 CASSSSGQGGGANVLTF TGTGCCAGCAGCTCATCGGGACAGGGTGGTGGGGCCAACGTCCTGACTTTC